This TCR beta chain stems from a study of Ad26.COV2.S vaccination and SARS-CoV-2 variants. The table came from immunoSEQ multiplex PCR; TCRdb's copy has only in-frame clones and leaves some out. The sample has about 350,000 clones; around 92% are singletons. There are 14 residues in the CDR3. The germline V gene encodes CDR1 SGHAT and CDR2 FQNNGV. V dropped 0 bases and J dropped 5 bases, with 10 bases sitting between them. This material consisted of peripheral blood, taken after recovery from COVID-19. This clonotype was obtained from a human donor who had recovered from COVID-19. This rearrangement joins TRBV11-2 to TRBJ2-5; a weak D match, TRBD1 (5 bases). The CDR3 loop reads CASSLEGVWETQYF. CDR3 DNA sequence: TGTGCCAGCAGCTTAGAAGGGGTTTGGGAGACCCAGTACTTC.